This TCR beta chain came from a study of spatial heterogeneity in lung cancer. Background on the study: Alpha-chain sequences were detected in numbers that were consistently lower than beta-chain sequences.

Time point meaning: sample taken at primary tumor resection. About 73 TRACERx patients with early, untreated non-small cell lung cancer donated samples. From tumor, nontumor lung or frozen PBMC, whole RNA was taken unsorted for sequencing. V shed 0 bases and J shed 3 bases, with 7 bases lying between them. The germline CDR1 and CDR2 sequences are SGDLS and YYNGEE. This CDR3 region has 13 residues. The presence of a unique molecular identifier marked each TCR cDNA molecule. TCRdb reprocessed the 5' RACE reads with MiXCR, giving one entry per CDR3 protein. The sample holds 500 or so distinct CDR3 sequences, over 11% seen once. The sample holds a few counts of this clonotype.

The chain is built from TRBV9 and TRBJ2-7; D is unresolved. The sequenced sample was normal lung tissue next to the tumor, obtained at surgery. The source is a male donor with early-stage non-small cell lung cancer. The CDR3, as DNA: TGTGCCAGCAGCGTAGGGACCAACTACGAGCAGTACTTC. It yields the protein CASSVGTNYEQYF. Based on the CDR3 plus reference TRBV9 and TRBJ2-7, the full variable domain is DSGVTQTPKHLITATGQRVTLRCSPRSGDLSVYWYQQSLDQGLQFLIQYYNGEERAKGNILERFSAQQFPDLHSELNLSSLELGDSALYFCASSVGTNYEQYFGPGTRLTVT.